One and the same sample provided the 6 T cell receptor beta chains below, sequenced in a study of shared clonotypes between healthy human individuals. The method was immunoSEQ multiplex PCR; TCRdb's version includes in-frame clones alone and lacks a portion of them. The table shows roughly 680,000 clones, with over 55% occurring only once. Specimen: memory CD4+ T cells sorted from blood. Subset reported: CD45RA-negative fraction. The receptor set was obtained from a woman aged 25-40 years in good health.

On this clone: A much larger clone lies a single base off, so this may be a read error. The sample contains more than one DNA sequence encoding this CDR3. This rearrangement joins TRBV7-9 to TRBJ2-1; no definite D call. From germline, CDR1 is SEHNR and CDR2 FQNEAQ (reference sequence). V was clipped by 1 base and J by 0 bases, with 4 bases between them. The CDR3 contains 14 residues. The CDR3 DNA reads as TGTGCCAGCAGCTTAGTTAGCTCCTACAATGAGCAGTTCTTC. Protein product: CASSLVSSYNEQFF.

The V gene is TRBV14, the J gene TRBJ2-5; a weak D match, TRBD2 (6 bases). Trimming left V 1 base short and J 2 bases short, with 11 bases between. The germline CDR1 and CDR2 sequences are SGHDN and FVKESK. The CDR3 has 15 amino acids. For the CDR3, the DNA is TGTGCCAGCAGCCAAGTCTGGGACTCTCAAGAGACCCAGTACTTC. Amino acid sequence: CASSQVWDSQETQYF.

This clone occurred many times. J is TRBJ1-2 and V is TRBV5-1; the D gene is possibly TRBD1 (5 bases). This CDR3 contains 13 residues. Deletions cut 0 bases from V and 9 bases from J, with 12 bases between. Per the germline V gene, CDR1 is SGHRS and CDR2 is YFSETQ. The CDR3 is CASSLGGESRYTF. CDR3 sequence (DNA): TGCGCCAGCAGCTTGGGAGGGGAATCGCGCTACACCTTC.

This clone appeared a few times. A read error may be the cause here, since a much bigger clone is one base away. This chain uses TRBV5-1 with TRBJ2-3; TRBD2 might be the D (6 bases). The CDR3 has 14 amino acids. V lost 4 bases and J lost 2, with 11 bases in between. Germline values: CDR1 SGHRS, CDR2 YFSETQ. CDR3 bases: TGCGCCAGCAGCCCGGGACTTACCACAGATACGCAGTATTTT. It translates to CASSPGLTTDTQYF.

This rearrangement joins TRBV6-1 to TRBJ2-7, with 10 bases fitting TRBD2. Germline V gives CDR1 MNHNS, CDR2 SASEGT. The V segment lost 6 bases and the J segment 0 bases; nucleotides outside the gene matches: 2. The CDR3 is 14 amino acids. The CDR3 sequence is CASRSSGSSYEQYF. CDR3 in DNA: TGTGCCAGCAGATCTAGCGGGAGCTCCTACGAGCAGTACTTC.

This rearrangement joins TRBV27 to TRBJ1-2; 12 positions agree with TRBD1. The V and J ends lost 8 bases and 7 bases, in that order; junction bases with no gene match: 5. The germline gives CDR1 MNHEY, CDR2 SMNVEV (reference sequence). The CDR3 loop spans 13 amino acids. CDR3 coding DNA: TGTGCCAGCGGGACAGGGGGCCAAGTTGGCTACACCTTC. Amino acid sequence: CASGTGGQVGYTF.